This TCR beta chain emerged from a study of cytomegalovirus exposure and HLA in healthy donors. General study points: In an earlier analysis, productive rearrangement rates for most beta V segments clustered near 87% or 30%.

PCR was performed using 60 Vbeta and 13 Jbeta primers. Produced via immunoSEQ multiplex PCR; TCRdb's table is partial and in-frame only. The sample shows some 98,000 clones, roughly three quarters of them seen only once. Worth noting for this clone: The target antigen is unknown.

The sequence came from a female donor in good health and CMV-seronegative. The sample comprised PBMCs.

The CDR3 nucleotides are TGCAGCGTTGGCACAGGGGAATTGGAGACCCAGTACTTC. Translating gives CSVGTGELETQYF. The V gene is TRBV29-1, the J gene TRBJ2-5; 7 bases are shared with TRBD1. Germline assignment: CDR1 SQVTM and CDR2 ANQGSEA. This CDR3 has 13 residues. Trimming at V came to 4 bases and at J to 5 bases, leaving 7 bases not matched to a gene.